Presented here are 7 T cell receptor beta chains from one specimen sequenced in a study of monozygotic twins with inflammatory bowel disease. TCRdb re-called the 5' RACE reads; every CDR3 protein appears as one record, without DNA. Its table lists 210,000 or so distinct CDR3 sequences. The source material was blood. Receptors originate from a human donor with ulcerative colitis or Crohn's disease, or a healthy co-twin of an affected twin (not recorded which).

The gene calls are TRBV6-1 and TRBJ1-5; without DNA, the TCRdb call of TRBD1 cannot be checked. The CDR3 is 14 amino acids. In germline, CDR1 is MNHNS, CDR2 SASEGT. This CDR3 is CASSEAWGNQPQHF.

The chain joins TRBV12-3 or TRBV12-4 to TRBJ2-2. The CDR3 runs 12 residues. The CDR3 region is CASSQPVGELFF.

The V and J genes are TRBV5-4 and TRBJ2-1; TCRdb gives TRBD1 as the D gene, but with no DNA this cannot be confirmed. Germline V gene sequence: CDR1 SGHNT, CDR2 YYREEE (reference sequence). This CDR3 has 14 residues. The CDR3 here is CASAPTSSYNEQFF.

The J gene is TRBJ1-2, the V gene TRBV3-1; TCRdb names TRBD1, which stays unverified in the absence of DNA. CDR3 size: 15 residues. CDR1 LGHDT and CDR2 YNNKEL come from the germline V gene (reference sequence). This CDR3 reads CASSPSKGVLHGYTF. The whole variable domain, filled in from reference TRBV3-1 and TRBJ1-2, reads DTAVSQTPKYLVTQMGNDKSIKCEQNLGHDTMYWYKQDSKKFLKIMFSYNNKELIINETVPNRFSPKSPDKAHLNLHINSLELGDSAVYFCASSPSKGVLHGYTFGSGTRLTVV.

This chain uses TRBV7-9 with TRBJ1-1; TCRdb designates TRBD1, a call that cannot be tested without DNA. CDR3 length: 14 amino acids. Germline values: CDR1 SEHNR, CDR2 FQNEAQ (reference sequence). The CDR3 loop reads CASRSNGGSTEAFF.

The chain has TRBV6-2 or TRBV6-3 and TRBJ1-1. The germline CDR1 and CDR2 sequences are MNHEY and SVGEGT. There are 12 residues in the CDR3. The CDR3 loop is CASSAGNTEAFF.

The chain is built from TRBV30 and TRBJ1-2; TCRdb lists TRBD1, though no DNA is available to test this call. CDR3 length equals 13 residues. Germline V gives CDR1 GTSNPN, CDR2 SVGIG (reference sequence). The CDR3 loop is CAWSGRQGSGYTF.